A selection of T cell receptor beta chains follows, all from one sample in a study of shared clonotypes between healthy human individuals. Assay: immunoSEQ multiplex PCR; the TCRdb copy retains only in-frame clones and omits some. The data show millions of clones, with 90% to 95% seen just once and 0.13% held by the top ten. Material: naive CD4+ T cells sorted from blood. The receptors were sampled from a man aged 18-30 years in good health. Both conserved end residues are part of each CDR3. A D gene is named only where the DNA matches it firmly. The listing skips clone size in some rows; elsewhere it reads once, few, many or a size class.

-	TRBV7-2	TRBJ1-5	-	CASSLEGFSNQPQHF	TGTGCCAGCAGCTTGGAGGGCTTTAGCAATCAGCCCCAGCATTTT
TRBD1	TRBV5-1	TRBJ2-7	-	CASSLVGGQGAYEQYF	TGCGCCAGCAGCTTGGTGGGCGGACAGGGGGCCTACGAGCAGTACTTC
TRBD1	TRBV2	TRBJ2-3	once	CASSEDRGGTQYF	TGTGCCAGCAGTGAGGACAGGGGAGGAACGCAGTATTTT
TRBD1	TRBV6-1	TRBJ1-6	-	CASSDGTGINSPLHF	TGTGCCAGCAGTGATGGGACAGGGATTAATTCACCCCTCCACTTT
-	TRBV11-3	TRBJ2-7	-	CASSLRENYEQYF	TGTGCCAGCAGCTTAAGGGAAAACTACGAGCAGTACTTC
-	TRBV5-4	TRBJ1-5	-	CASSPDLYQPQHF	TGTGCCAGCAGCCCTGACCTCTATCAGCCCCAGCATTTT
-	TRBV19	TRBJ1-2	-	CASRTGGQGMWANYGYTF	TGTGCCAGTAGGACTGGAGGCCAGGGAATGTGGGCTAACTATGGCTACACCTTC
-	TRBV11-2	TRBJ2-1	-	CASSSEARRQFF	TGTGCCAGCAGCTCCGAGGCGAGAAGGCAGTTCTTC
-	TRBV6-6	TRBJ1-1	-	CASKQVLNTEAFF	TGTGCCAGCAAACAGGTTTTGAACACTGAAGCTTTCTTT
-	TRBV28	TRBJ2-5	-	CASSLAEGGKETQYF	TGTGCCAGCAGTCTCGCTGAGGGCGGAAAAGAGACCCAGTACTTC
-	TRBV28	TRBJ1-5	-	CASSFWRGVGNQPQHF	TGTGCCAGCAGTTTTTGGCGGGGAGTGGGCAATCAGCCCCAGCATTTT
-	TRBV7-9	TRBJ1-5	-	CASSLEQVFNQPQHF	TGTGCCAGCAGCTTAGAACAGGTCTTCAATCAGCCCCAGCATTTT
-	TRBV2	TRBJ2-1	-	CASSRTGTPYNEQFF	TGTGCCAGCAGCCGAACAGGGACGCCATACAATGAGCAGTTCTTC
-	TRBV2	TRBJ2-2	-	CASSDQGLGELFF	TGTGCCAGCAGTGACCAGGGGCTCGGGGAGCTGTTTTTT
TRBD1	TRBV19	TRBJ2-6	-	CASSPSLTQGRSGANVLTF	TGTGCCAGTAGTCCTAGCCTCACACAGGGGCGCTCTGGGGCCAACGTCCTGACTTTC
-	TRBV10-2	TRBJ2-7	once	CASSEEFYEQYF	TGCGCCAGCAGTGAGGAGTTTTACGAGCAGTACTTC
-	TRBV28	TRBJ1-1	-	CASSLSVGVTEAFF	TGTGCCAGCAGTTTATCAGTAGGGGTCACTGAAGCTTTCTTT
-	TRBV9	TRBJ1-6	-	CASSGGVSTQFSPLHF	TGTGCCAGCAGCGGGGGAGTGAGCACCCAGTTTTCACCCCTCCACTTT
-	TRBV27	TRBJ2-3	-	CASSSPPRAKDTQYF	TGTGCCAGCAGTAGCCCCCCGCGGGCAAAAGATACGCAGTATTTT
-	TRBV2	TRBJ1-4	-	CASSLWSQINEKLFF	TGTGCCAGCAGCTTGTGGTCACAGATAAATGAAAAACTGTTTTTT
-	TRBV30	TRBJ2-1	-	CAWSGQVERYNEQFF	TGTGCCTGGAGTGGACAGGTAGAAAGATACAATGAGCAGTTCTTC
-	TRBV7-9	TRBJ2-2	-	CASSLVSVAPNTGELFF	TGTGCCAGCAGCTTAGTGTCGGTAGCACCGAACACCGGGGAGCTGTTTTTT
-	TRBV18	TRBJ2-7	-	CASSLYLTGKFTYEQYF	TGTGCCAGCTCGCTATACCTGACAGGAAAGTTTACCTACGAGCAGTACTTC
-	TRBV2	TRBJ1-1	once	CASLFKYTEAFF	TGTGCCAGCCTCTTCAAGTACACTGAAGCTTTCTTT
-	TRBV9	TRBJ1-2	once	CASSPNPGANQGYTF	TGTGCCAGCAGCCCCAACCCAGGGGCAAATCAGGGCTACACCTTC
-	TRBV30	TRBJ1-1	-	CAWVRRRGVYNTEAFF	TGTGCCTGGGTACGGAGGAGGGGCGTTTACAACACTGAAGCTTTCTTT
-	TRBV5-1	TRBJ2-7	-	CASSRDPTGTYFSYEQYF	TGCGCCAGCAGCCGCGACCCAACCGGGACATACTTTTCCTACGAGCAGTACTTC
-	TRBV6-6	TRBJ2-1	-	CASSSGDFYNEQFF	TGTGCCAGCAGTTCTGGTGACTTTTACAATGAGCAGTTCTTC
-	TRBV4-3	TRBJ2-1	-	CASSQENRGGNEQFF	TGCGCCAGCAGCCAAGAGAACAGGGGGGGAAATGAGCAGTTCTTC
TRBD1	TRBV5-6	TRBJ1-6	-	CASSFYGTVNSPLHF	TGTGCCAGCAGCTTCTACGGGACAGTCAATTCACCCCTCCACTTT
-	TRBV7-2	TRBJ1-6	-	CASSPNDSPWSPLHF	TGTGCCAGCAGCCCCAACGACAGTCCCTGGTCACCCCTCCACTTT
-	TRBV6-5	TRBJ2-3	once	CASSPGRSTDTQYF	TGTGCCAGCAGCCCGGGACGAAGCACAGATACGCAGTATTTT
TRBD2	TRBV9	TRBJ2-3	-	CASSVELAGVPSRDTQYF	TGTGCCAGCAGCGTAGAACTAGCGGGAGTTCCCAGTAGAGATACGCAGTATTTT